This T cell receptor (beta chain) is drawn from a study of T cell responses to AZD1222 COVID-19 vaccine. Study-wide results and caveats: Rises in breadth and depth of Spike-specific TCRs came after two AZD1222 doses.

Sequenced by immunoSEQ multiplex PCR; TCRdb stores in-frame clones only, minus some. The repertoire holds 120,000 to 150,000 clones, with about 89% as singletons. As for this clone: Its target is not known.

Here the sequenced sample was peripheral blood, taken on day 0 of MenACWY control vaccination. The clonotype comes from an adult in good health.

CDR3: CASTGGSGGYTF. DNA for the CDR3: TGTGCCAGCACAGGGGGCTCAGGTGGCTACACCTTC. The chain employs TRBV6-5 and TRBJ1-2; 8 nucleotides match TRBD1. The V segment lost 7 bases and the J segment 7 bases; nucleotides outside the gene matches: 5. This CDR3 has 12 residues. CDR1 MNHEY and CDR2 SVGAGI come from the germline V gene.